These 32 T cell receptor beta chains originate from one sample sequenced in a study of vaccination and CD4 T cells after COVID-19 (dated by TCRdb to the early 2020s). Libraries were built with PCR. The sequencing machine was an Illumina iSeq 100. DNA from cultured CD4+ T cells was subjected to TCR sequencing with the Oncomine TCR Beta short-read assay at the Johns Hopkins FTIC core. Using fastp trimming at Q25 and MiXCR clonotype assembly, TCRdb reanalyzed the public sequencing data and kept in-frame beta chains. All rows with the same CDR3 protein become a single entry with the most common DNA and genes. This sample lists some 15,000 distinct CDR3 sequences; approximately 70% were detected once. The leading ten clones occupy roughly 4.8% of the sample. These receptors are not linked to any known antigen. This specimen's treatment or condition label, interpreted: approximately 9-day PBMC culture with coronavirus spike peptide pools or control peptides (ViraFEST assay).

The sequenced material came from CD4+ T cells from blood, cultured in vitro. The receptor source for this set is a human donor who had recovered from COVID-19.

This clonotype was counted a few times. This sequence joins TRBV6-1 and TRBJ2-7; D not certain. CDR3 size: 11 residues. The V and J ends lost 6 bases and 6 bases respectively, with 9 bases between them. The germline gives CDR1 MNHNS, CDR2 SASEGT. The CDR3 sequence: CASSPTSEQYF. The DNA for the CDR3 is TGTGCCAGCAGCCCCACGAGCGAGCAGTACTTC.

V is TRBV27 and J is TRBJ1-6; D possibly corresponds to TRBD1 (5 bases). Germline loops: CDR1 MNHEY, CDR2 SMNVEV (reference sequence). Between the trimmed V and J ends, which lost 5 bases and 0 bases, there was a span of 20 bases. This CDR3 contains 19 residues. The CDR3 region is CASSEGRQGLYSYNSPLHF. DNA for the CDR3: TGTGCCAGCAGTGAAGGTAGGCAGGGTTTGTACTCCTATAATTCACCCCTCCACTTT.

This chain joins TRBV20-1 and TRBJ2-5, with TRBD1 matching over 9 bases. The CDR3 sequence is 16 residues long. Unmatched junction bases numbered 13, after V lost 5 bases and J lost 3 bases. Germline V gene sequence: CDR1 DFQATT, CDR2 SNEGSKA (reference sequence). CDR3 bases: TGCAGTGCTTCACCTGATGACAGGGGGGTAAAAGAGACCCAGTACTTC. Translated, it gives CSASPDDRGVKETQYF.

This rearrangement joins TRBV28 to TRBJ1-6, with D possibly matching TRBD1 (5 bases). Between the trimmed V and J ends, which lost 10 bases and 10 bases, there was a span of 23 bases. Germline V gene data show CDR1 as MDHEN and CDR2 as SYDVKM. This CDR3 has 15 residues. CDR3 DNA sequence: TGTGCCATCCGCCGGCCCTTAACCGGGGGGTCACCCCTCCACTTT. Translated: CAIRRPLTGGSPLHF.

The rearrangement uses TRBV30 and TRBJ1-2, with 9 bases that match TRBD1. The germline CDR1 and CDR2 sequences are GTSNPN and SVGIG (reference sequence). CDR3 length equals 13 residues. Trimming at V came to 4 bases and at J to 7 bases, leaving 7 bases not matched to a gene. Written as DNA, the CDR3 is TGTGCCTGGATTACGACAGGGGGAGTTGGCTACACCTTC. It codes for CAWITTGGVGYTF.

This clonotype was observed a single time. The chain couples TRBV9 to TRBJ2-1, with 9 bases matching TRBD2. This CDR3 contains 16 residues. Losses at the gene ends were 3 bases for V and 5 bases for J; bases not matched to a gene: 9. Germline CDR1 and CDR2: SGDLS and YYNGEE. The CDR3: CASSGAMAGGNNEQFF. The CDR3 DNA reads TGTGCCAGCAGCGGCGCTATGGCGGGAGGGAACAATGAGCAGTTCTTC.

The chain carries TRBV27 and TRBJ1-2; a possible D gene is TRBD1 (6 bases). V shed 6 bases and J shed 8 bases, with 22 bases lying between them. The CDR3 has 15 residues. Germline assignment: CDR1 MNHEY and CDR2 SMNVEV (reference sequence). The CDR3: CASRAARDTTGGYTF. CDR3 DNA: TGTGCCAGCAGAGCCGCCCGGGACACCACAGGGGGCTACACCTTC.

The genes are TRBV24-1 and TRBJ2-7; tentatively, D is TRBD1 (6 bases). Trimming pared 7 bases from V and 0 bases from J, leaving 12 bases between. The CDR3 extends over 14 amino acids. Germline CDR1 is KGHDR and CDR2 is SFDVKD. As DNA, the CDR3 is TGTGCCACCAGCCCCCGGGACAACTCCTACGAGCAGTACTTC. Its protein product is CATSPRDNSYEQYF.

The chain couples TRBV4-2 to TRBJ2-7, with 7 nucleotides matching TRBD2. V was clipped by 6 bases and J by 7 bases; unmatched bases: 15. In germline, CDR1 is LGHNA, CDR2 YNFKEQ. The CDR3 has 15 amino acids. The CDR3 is CASSPDGRPSGEQYF. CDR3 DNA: TGTGCCAGCAGTCCAGACGGGAGGCCCTCCGGAGAGCAGTACTTC.

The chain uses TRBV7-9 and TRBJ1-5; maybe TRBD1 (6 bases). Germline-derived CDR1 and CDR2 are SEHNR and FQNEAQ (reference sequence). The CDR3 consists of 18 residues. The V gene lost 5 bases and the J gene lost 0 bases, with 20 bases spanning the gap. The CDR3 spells CASSPDLGGGPSNQPQHF. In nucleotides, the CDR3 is TGTGCCAGCAGCCCAGACCTAGGCGGGGGGCCTAGCAATCAGCCCCAGCATTTT.

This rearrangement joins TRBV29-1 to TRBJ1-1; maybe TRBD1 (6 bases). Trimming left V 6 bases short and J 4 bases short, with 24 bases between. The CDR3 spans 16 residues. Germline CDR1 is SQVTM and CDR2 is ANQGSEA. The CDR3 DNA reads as TGCAGCGTAGCCACAGGGAGATCTTCCAAAATCACTGAAGCTTTCTTT. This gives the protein CSVATGRSSKITEAFF.

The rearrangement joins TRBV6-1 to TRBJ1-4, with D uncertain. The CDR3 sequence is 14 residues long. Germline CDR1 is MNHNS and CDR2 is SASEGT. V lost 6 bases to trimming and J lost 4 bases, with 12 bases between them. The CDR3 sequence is CASSRGRLNEKLFF. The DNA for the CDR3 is TGTGCCAGCAGCCGTGGGAGACTTAATGAAAAACTGTTTTTT.

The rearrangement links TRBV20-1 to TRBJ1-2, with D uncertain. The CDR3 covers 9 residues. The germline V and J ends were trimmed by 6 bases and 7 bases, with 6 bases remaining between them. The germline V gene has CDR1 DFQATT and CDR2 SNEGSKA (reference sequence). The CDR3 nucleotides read TGCAGTGCCTCCGGTGGCTACACCTTC. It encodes CSASGGYTF.

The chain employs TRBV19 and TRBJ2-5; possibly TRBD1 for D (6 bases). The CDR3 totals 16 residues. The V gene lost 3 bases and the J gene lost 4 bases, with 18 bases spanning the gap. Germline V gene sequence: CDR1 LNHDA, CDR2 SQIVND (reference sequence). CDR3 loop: CASSMVPGALRETQYF. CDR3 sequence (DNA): TGTGCCAGTAGTATGGTCCCAGGGGCCTTACGAGAGACCCAGTACTTC.

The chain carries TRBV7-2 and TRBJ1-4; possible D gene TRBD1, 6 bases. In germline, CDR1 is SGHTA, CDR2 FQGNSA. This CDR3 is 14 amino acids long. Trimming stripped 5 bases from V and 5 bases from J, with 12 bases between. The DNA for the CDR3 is TGTGCCAGCAGCATAGGGGGGGGGAATGAAAAACTGTTTTTT. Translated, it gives CASSIGGGNEKLFF. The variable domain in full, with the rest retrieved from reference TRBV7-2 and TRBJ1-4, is GAGVSQSPSNKVTEKGKDVELRCDPISGHTALYWYRQSLGQGLEFLIYFQGNSAPDKSGLPSDRFSAERTGGSVSTLTIQRTQQEDSAVYLCASSIGGGNEKLFFGSGTQLSVL.

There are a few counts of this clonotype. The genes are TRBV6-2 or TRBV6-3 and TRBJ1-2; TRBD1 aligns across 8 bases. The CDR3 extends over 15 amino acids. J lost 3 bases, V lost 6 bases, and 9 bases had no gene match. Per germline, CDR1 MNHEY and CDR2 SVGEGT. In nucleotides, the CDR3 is TGTGCCAGCAGCCGGACAGGGACTTGGGACTATGGCTACACCTTC. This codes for CASSRTGTWDYGYTF.

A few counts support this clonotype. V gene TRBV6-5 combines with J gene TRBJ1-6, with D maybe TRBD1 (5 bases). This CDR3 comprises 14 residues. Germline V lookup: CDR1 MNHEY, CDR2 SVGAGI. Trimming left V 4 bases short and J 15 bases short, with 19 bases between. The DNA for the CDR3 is TGTGCCAGCAGTTCGCTCGGGGGGGTGATACTCCTCCACTTT. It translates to CASSSLGGVILLHF.

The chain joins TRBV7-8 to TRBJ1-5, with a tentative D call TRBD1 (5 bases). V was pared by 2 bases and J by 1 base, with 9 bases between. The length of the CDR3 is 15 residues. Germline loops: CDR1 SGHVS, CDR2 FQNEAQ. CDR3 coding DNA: TGTGCCAGCAGCTTACGATCAGGGAGCAATCAGCCCCAGCATTTT. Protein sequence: CASSLRSGSNQPQHF.

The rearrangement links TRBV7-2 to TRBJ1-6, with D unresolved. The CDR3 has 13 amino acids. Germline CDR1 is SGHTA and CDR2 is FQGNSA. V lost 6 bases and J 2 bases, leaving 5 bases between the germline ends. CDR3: CASRTAYNSPLHF. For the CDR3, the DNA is TGTGCCAGCAGGACGGCCTATAATTCACCCCTCCACTTT.

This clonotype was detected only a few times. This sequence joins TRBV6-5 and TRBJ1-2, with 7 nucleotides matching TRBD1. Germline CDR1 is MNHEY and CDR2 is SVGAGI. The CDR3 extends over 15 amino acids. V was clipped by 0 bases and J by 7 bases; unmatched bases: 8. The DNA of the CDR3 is TGTGCCAGCAGTTACTCTTGGACAGGCGCGGCTGGCTACACCTTC. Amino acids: CASSYSWTGAAGYTF.

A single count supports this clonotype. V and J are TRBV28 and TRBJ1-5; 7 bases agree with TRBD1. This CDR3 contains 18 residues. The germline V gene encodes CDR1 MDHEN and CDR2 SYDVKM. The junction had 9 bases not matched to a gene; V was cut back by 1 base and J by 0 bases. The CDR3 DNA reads TGTGCCAGCAGTTTATACAACCGGGACAGCCATAGCAATCAGCCCCAGCATTTT. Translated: CASSLYNRDSHSNQPQHF.

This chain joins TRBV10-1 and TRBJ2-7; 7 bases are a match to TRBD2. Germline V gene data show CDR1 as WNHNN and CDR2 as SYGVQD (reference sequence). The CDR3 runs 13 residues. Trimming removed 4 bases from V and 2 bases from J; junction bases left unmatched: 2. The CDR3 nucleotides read TGCGCCAGCAGTGGGGGGACTACCTACGAGCAGTACTTC. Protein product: CASSGGTTYEQYF.

The CDR3 reads CASSLIQGPGYTF. Written as DNA, the CDR3 is TGCGCCAGCAGCTTGATACAGGGACCTGGCTACACCTTC. The J gene is TRBJ1-2, the V gene TRBV5-1, with D perhaps matching TRBD1 (6 bases). Germline V gene data show CDR1 as SGHRS and CDR2 as YFSETQ. This CDR3 region has 13 residues. Trimming cost V 1 base and J 7 bases, with 11 bases left between them.

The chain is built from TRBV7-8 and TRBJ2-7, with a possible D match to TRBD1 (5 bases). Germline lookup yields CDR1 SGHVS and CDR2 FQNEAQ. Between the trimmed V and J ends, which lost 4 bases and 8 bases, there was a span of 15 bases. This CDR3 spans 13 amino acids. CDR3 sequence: CASSSRGRVQQYF. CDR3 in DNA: TGTGCCAGCAGCTCAAGAGGCAGGGTACAGCAGTACTTC.

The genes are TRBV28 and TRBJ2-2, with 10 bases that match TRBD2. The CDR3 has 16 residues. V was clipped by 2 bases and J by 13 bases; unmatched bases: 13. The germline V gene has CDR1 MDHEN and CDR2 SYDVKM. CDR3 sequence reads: CASSLRGLRTSGRLFF. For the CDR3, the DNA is TGTGCCAGCAGTTTAAGGGGCCTCCGGACTAGCGGCCGGCTGTTTTTT. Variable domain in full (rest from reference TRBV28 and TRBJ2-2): DVKVTQSSRYLVKRTGEKVFLECVQDMDHENMFWYRQDPGLGLRLIYFSYDVKMKEKGDIPEGYSVSREKKERFSLILESASTNQTSMYLCASSLRGLRTSGRLFFGEGSRLTVL.

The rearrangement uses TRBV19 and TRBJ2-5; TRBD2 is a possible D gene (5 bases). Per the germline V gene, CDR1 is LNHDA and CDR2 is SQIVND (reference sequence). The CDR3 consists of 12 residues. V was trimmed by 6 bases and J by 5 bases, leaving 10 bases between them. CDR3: CASRTGGETQYF. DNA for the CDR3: TGTGCCAGTAGAACTGGCGGGGAGACCCAGTACTTC.

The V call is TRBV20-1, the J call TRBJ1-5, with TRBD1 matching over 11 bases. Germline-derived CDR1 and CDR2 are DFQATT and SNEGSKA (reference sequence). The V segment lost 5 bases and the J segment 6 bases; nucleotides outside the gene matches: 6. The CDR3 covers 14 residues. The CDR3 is CSAFSGTGGQPQHF. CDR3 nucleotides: TGCAGTGCTTTCTCCGGGACAGGGGGTCAGCCCCAGCATTTT.

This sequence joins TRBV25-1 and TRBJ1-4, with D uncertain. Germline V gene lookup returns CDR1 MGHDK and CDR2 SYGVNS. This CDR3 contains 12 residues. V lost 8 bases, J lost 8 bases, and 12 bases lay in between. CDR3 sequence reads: CASRAWTEKLFF. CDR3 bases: TGTGCCAGCCGGGCCTGGACGGAAAAACTGTTTTTT.

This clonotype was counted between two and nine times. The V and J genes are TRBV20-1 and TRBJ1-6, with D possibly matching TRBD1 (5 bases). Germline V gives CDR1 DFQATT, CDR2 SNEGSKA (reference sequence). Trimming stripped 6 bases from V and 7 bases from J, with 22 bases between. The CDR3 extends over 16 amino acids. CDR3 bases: TGCAGTGCCGAGCGTAGAATCACCCGGGGGAATTCACCCCTCCACTTT. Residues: CSAERRITRGNSPLHF.

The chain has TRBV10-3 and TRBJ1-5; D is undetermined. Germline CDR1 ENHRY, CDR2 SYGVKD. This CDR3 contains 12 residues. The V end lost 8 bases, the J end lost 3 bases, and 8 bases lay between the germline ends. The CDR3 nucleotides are TGTGCCATCTCGGGTCTCAATCAGCCCCAGCATTTT. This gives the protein CAISGLNQPQHF.

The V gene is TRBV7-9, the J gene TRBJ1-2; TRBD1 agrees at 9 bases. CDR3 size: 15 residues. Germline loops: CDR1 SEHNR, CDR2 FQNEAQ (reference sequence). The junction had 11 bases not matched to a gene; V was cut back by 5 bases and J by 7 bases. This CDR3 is CASSAWDREVGGYTF. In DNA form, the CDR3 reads TGTGCCAGCAGCGCTTGGGACAGGGAAGTGGGTGGCTACACCTTC.

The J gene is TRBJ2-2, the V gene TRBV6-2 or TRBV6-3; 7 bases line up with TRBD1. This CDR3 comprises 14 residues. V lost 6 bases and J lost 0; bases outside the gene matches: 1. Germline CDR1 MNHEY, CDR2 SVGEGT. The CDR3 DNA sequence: TGTGCCAGCAGGACAGGGACGAACACCGGGGAGCTGTTTTTT. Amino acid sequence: CASRTGTNTGELFF.